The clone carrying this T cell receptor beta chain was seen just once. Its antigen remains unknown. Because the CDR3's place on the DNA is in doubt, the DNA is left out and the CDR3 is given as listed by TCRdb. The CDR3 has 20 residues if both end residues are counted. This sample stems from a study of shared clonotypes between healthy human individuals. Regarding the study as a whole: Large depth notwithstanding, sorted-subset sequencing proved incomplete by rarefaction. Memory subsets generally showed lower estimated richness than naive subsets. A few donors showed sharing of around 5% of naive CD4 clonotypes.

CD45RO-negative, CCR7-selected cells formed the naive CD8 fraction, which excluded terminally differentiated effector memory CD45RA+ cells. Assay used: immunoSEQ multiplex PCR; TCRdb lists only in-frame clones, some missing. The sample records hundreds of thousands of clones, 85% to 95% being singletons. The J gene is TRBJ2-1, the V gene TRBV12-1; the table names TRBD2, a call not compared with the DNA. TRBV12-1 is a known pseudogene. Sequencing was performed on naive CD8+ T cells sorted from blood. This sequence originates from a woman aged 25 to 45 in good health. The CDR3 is CASSFGSGTSGSLRDNEQFF.